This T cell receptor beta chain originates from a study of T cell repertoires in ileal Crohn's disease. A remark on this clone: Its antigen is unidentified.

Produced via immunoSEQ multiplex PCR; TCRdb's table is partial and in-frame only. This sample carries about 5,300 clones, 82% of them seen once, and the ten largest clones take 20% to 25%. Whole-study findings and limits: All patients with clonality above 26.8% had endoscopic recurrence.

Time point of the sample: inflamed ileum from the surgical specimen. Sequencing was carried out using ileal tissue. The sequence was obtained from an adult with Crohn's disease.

CDR3 loop: CASSQGGLHNEQFF. Written as DNA, the CDR3 is TGTGCCAGCAGCCAAGGGGGGCTTCACAATGAGCAGTTCTTC. The chain links TRBV7-9 to TRBJ2-1; D might be TRBD1 or TRBD2, each matching 6 bases. This CDR3 is 14 amino acids long. The germline V gene encodes CDR1 SEHNR and CDR2 FQNEAQ (reference sequence). Trimming left V 5 bases short and J 5 bases short, with 13 bases between.